This is a list of T cell receptor beta chains from one sample in a study of T cells in Graves' hyperthyroidism and ophthalmopathy. TCRdb processed the multiplex PCR reads anew with MiXCR; each CDR3 protein has one entry. This table has about 760,000 distinct CDR3 sequences, about a third appearing once. The sequenced material came from blood. These receptors all come from a woman aged 40 to 49 with Graves' hyperthyroidism. CDR3s include the opening cysteine and the closing phenylalanine or tryptophan. D genes are given only for firm matches. Clone sizes are given selectively: once, few, many, or a class where the clone is expanded.

clone size: many
V gene: TRBV7-9
D gene: NA
J gene: TRBJ2-2
CDR3 DNA: TGTGCCAGCAGCCCGACCCTGAAATACACCGGGGAGCTGTTTTTT
CDR3 protein: CASSPTLKYTGELFF

clone size: NA
V gene: TRBV7-2
D gene: TRBD1
J gene: TRBJ1-4
CDR3 DNA: TGTGCCAGCAGCTTAGGACAGGGTCTTCGGGAAAAACTGTTTTTT
CDR3 protein: CASSLGQGLREKLFF

clone size: NA
V gene: TRBV6-1
D gene: TRBD1
J gene: TRBJ1-5
CDR3 DNA: TGTGCCAGCACCCTGGACAGGGGGGACAGGGCCCAGCATTTT
CDR3 protein: CASTLDRGDRAQHF

clone size: few
V gene: TRBV19
D gene: NA
J gene: TRBJ1-5
CDR3 DNA: TGTGCCAGTAGTATTATGGGGGCATATAGCAATCAGCCCCAGCATTTT
CDR3 protein: CASSIMGAYSNQPQHF

clone size: few
V gene: TRBV4-3
D gene: TRBD1
J gene: TRBJ1-6
CDR3 DNA: TGCGCCAGCAGCCAAGCCGGGACAGCTAATTCACCCCTCCACTTT
CDR3 protein: CASSQAGTANSPLHF

clone size: NA
V gene: TRBV28
D gene: NA
J gene: TRBJ2-5
CDR3 DNA: TGTGCCAGCAGTTTAGAACAGGTGAAAGAGACCCAGTACTTC
CDR3 protein: CASSLEQVKETQYF

clone size: NA
V gene: TRBV5-1
D gene: NA
J gene: TRBJ2-5
CDR3 DNA: TGCGCCAGCAGCTCGTCGCAGCTAGAGACCCAGTACTTC
CDR3 protein: CASSSSQLETQYF

clone size: NA
V gene: TRBV7-8
D gene: TRBD1
J gene: TRBJ1-5
CDR3 DNA: TGTGCCAGCAGCTTTTTCCGGGACAGCCTTAATCAGCCCCAGCATTTT
CDR3 protein: CASSFFRDSLNQPQHF

clone size: NA
V gene: TRBV9
D gene: NA
J gene: TRBJ2-5
CDR3 DNA: TGTGCCAGCAGCGTAGAGCCCGGGGAAGAGACCCAGTACTTC
CDR3 protein: CASSVEPGEETQYF

clone size: few
V gene: TRBV11-2
D gene: NA
J gene: TRBJ1-3
CDR3 DNA: TGTGCCAGCAGCTTACCACCGGGACTGACCTCTGGAAACACCATATATTTT
CDR3 protein: CASSLPPGLTSGNTIYF

clone size: NA
V gene: TRBV7-9
D gene: NA
J gene: TRBJ1-1
CDR3 DNA: TGTGCCAGCAGCTTAGTATCCCCCAGTGAAGCTTTCTTT
CDR3 protein: CASSLVSPSEAFF

clone size: many
V gene: TRBV5-6
D gene: NA
J gene: TRBJ1-2
CDR3 DNA: TGTGCCAGCAGCTTGAAGGACTATGGCTACACCTTC
CDR3 protein: CASSLKDYGYTF

clone size: many
V gene: TRBV20-1
D gene: NA
J gene: TRBJ1-2
CDR3 DNA: TGCAGTGCTAGGCAGGGCGAGGGCTATGGCTACACCTTC
CDR3 protein: CSARQGEGYGYTF

clone size: NA
V gene: TRBV5-1
D gene: NA
J gene: TRBJ1-6
CDR3 DNA: TGCGCCAGCAGCTTGGAGTTTCAAAAAGGGTTCGGTTCACCCCTCCACTTT
CDR3 protein: CASSLEFQKGFGSPLHF

clone size: few
V gene: TRBV20-1
D gene: TRBD1
J gene: TRBJ1-1
CDR3 DNA: TGCAGTGCCTTTAGGACAGGGGGGGACACTGAAGCTTTCTTT
CDR3 protein: CSAFRTGGDTEAFF

clone size: NA
V gene: TRBV7-2
D gene: NA
J gene: TRBJ1-3
CDR3 DNA: TGTGCCAGCAGCTCGATGGCGGGAGTCTCTGGAAACACCATATATTTT
CDR3 protein: CASSSMAGVSGNTIYF

clone size: NA
V gene: TRBV11-2
D gene: NA
J gene: TRBJ1-3
CDR3 DNA: TGTGCCAGCGGCTTGGGTGCAGGGGCCGGAAACACCATATATTTT
CDR3 protein: CASGLGAGAGNTIYF

clone size: NA
V gene: TRBV20-1
D gene: NA
J gene: TRBJ2-7
CDR3 DNA: TGCAGTGGGGGGGGGACAGCTGTTGACTACGAGCAGTACTTC
CDR3 protein: CSGGGTAVDYEQYF